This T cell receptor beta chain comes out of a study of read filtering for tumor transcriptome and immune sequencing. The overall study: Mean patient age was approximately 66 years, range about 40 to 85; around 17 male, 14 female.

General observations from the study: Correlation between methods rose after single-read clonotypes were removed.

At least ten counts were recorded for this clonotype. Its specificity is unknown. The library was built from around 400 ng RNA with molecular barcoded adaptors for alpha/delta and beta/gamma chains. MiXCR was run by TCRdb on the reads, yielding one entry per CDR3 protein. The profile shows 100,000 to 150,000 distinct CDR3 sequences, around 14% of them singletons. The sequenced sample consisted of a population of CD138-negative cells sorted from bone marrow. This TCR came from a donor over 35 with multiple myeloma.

The CDR3 nucleotides are TGCAGTGCCACGGGGGGAATGAACACTGAAGCTTTCTTT. Its protein is CSATGGMNTEAFF. This chain joins TRBV20-1 and TRBJ1-1; perhaps TRBD1 as D (5 bases). This CDR3 comprises 13 residues. Trimming removed 6 bases from V and 0 bases from J, with 11 bases in between. Germline V lookup: CDR1 DFQATT, CDR2 SNEGSKA (reference sequence).